Presented here are 22 T cell receptor beta chains from one specimen sequenced in a study of Tregs in tolerant kidney transplant recipients. Generated by immunoSEQ multiplex PCR, the TCRdb table keeps only in-frame clones and is missing some. This sample yields fewer than 150,000 clones, of which roughly 92% are seen a single time; less than 0.7% belongs to the top ten. The sequencing sample was made of CD4+ T cells from blood. Receptor source: a human donor in good health.

This clone was picked up one time. This chain links TRBV19 with TRBJ1-1; 9 bases map to TRBD1. Trimming removed 6 bases from V and 1 base from J; junction bases left unmatched: 0. CDR1 and CDR2 from the germline V gene are LNHDA and SQIVND (reference sequence). The CDR3 spans 13 residues. The CDR3 reads CASRGQGNTEAFF. The CDR3 region has the DNA TGTGCCAGTAGGGGACAGGGGAACACTGAAGCTTTCTTT.

This rearrangement joins TRBV10-2 to TRBJ2-3; D perhaps matches TRBD1 (6 bases). Germline values: CDR1 WSHSY, CDR2 SAAADI. The CDR3 covers 16 residues. V was pared by 6 bases and J by 2 bases, with 18 bases between. The CDR3 coding sequence is TGCGCCAGCAGCAGGGGCCGTCAACCCCCCACAGATACGCAGTATTTT. The encoded protein is CASSRGRQPPTDTQYF.

This rearrangement joins TRBV18 to TRBJ2-7; 8 bases agree with TRBD1. Trimming at V came to 3 bases and at J to 0 bases, leaving 4 bases not matched to a gene. Germline CDR1 KGHSH, CDR2 LQKENI. This CDR3 spans 15 amino acids. In nucleotides, the CDR3 is TGTGCCAGCTCACCGTGGACAGGGAGCTCCTACGAGCAGTACTTC. It is translated as CASSPWTGSSYEQYF. Drawing the rest from reference TRBV18 and TRBJ2-7, the complete variable domain is NAGVMQNPRHLVRRRGQEARLRCSPMKGHSHVYWYRQLPEEGLKFMVYLQKENIIDESGMPKERFSAEFPKEGPSILRIQQVVRGDSAAYFCASSPWTGSSYEQYFGPGTRLTVT.

V gene TRBV30 combines with J gene TRBJ2-1; a weak D match, TRBD2 (6 bases). The CDR3 is made up of 13 amino acids. Germline-derived CDR1 and CDR2 are GTSNPN and SVGIG (reference sequence). V was trimmed by 4 bases and J by 5 bases, leaving 12 bases between them. The CDR3 sequence is CAWNRGSNNEQFF. The CDR3 DNA sequence: TGTGCCTGGAACCGGGGGAGTAACAATGAGCAGTTCTTC.

The rearrangement joins TRBV18 to TRBJ2-1, with 10 bases aligning to TRBD2. The CDR3 runs 17 residues. Germline CDR1 KGHSH, CDR2 LQKENI. The junction had 13 bases not matched to a gene; V was cut back by 2 bases and J by 9 bases. The CDR3 coding sequence is TGTGCCAGCTCACCATGGGCTAGCGGGAGTCCGTTCTTTGAGCAGTTCTTC. It yields the protein CASSPWASGSPFFEQFF.

The CDR3 region has the DNA TGTGCCAGCAGCGAGCGACTAGCGGGCACAGATACGCAGTATTTT. Amino acids: CASSERLAGTDTQYF. The rearrangement uses TRBV9 and TRBJ2-3, with 9 bases fitting TRBD2. This CDR3 is 15 amino acids long. Germline CDR1 is SGDLS and CDR2 is YYNGEE. V was pared by 3 bases and J by 1 base, with 3 bases of the junction left unmatched.

V and J are TRBV9 and TRBJ2-1; the match to TRBD1 covers 10 bases. V was clipped by 5 bases and J by 7 bases; unmatched bases: 12. This CDR3 has 16 residues. Germline assignment: CDR1 SGDLS and CDR2 YYNGEE. The CDR3 here is CASSGRDRGFLNEQFF. The DNA of the CDR3 is TGTGCCAGCAGTGGCCGGGACAGGGGCTTTCTGAATGAGCAGTTCTTC.

The rearrangement uses TRBV18 and TRBJ2-3, with 7 positions matching TRBD1. The germline gives CDR1 KGHSH, CDR2 LQKENI. The ends lost 3 bases at V and 1 base at J; junction bases unmatched: 7. CDR3 size: 16 residues. The CDR3 here is CASSPNRGWGTDTQYF. The DNA for the CDR3 is TGTGCCAGCTCACCGAACAGGGGCTGGGGCACAGATACGCAGTATTTT.

The J gene is TRBJ2-4, the V gene TRBV6-1; 10 nucleotides match TRBD1. V lost 6 bases and J lost 8; bases outside the gene matches: 7. There are 14 residues in the CDR3. The germline V gene has CDR1 MNHNS and CDR2 SASEGT. The CDR3 region is CASRARTGGDIQYF. CDR3 DNA sequence: TGTGCCAGCAGGGCTAGGACAGGGGGAGACATTCAGTACTTC.

The rearrangement links TRBV18 to TRBJ2-2; D is unclear. CDR1 is KGHSH and CDR2 is LQKENI in the germline V gene. V was pared by 1 base and J by 0 bases, with 9 bases between. There are 16 residues in the CDR3. Here the CDR3 reads CASSPRAPSNTGELFF. CDR3 nucleotides: TGTGCCAGCTCACCACGAGCACCATCGAACACCGGGGAGCTGTTTTTT. Together with reference TRBV18 and TRBJ2-2, the CDR3 gives the full variable domain: NAGVMQNPRHLVRRRGQEARLRCSPMKGHSHVYWYRQLPEEGLKFMVYLQKENIIDESGMPKERFSAEFPKEGPSILRIQQVVRGDSAAYFCASSPRAPSNTGELFFGEGSRLTVL.

The genes are TRBV5-1 and TRBJ1-2, with D hard to call. Trimming stripped 5 bases from V and 1 base from J, with 6 bases between. Germline loops: CDR1 SGHRS, CDR2 YFSETQ. The CDR3 extends over 12 amino acids. CDR3 loop: CASSADNYGYTF. The CDR3 nucleotides read TGCGCCAGCAGTGCAGATAACTATGGCTACACCTTC.

This chain links TRBV9 with TRBJ2-5, with 8 bases aligning to TRBD1. The CDR3 extends over 17 amino acids. In germline, CDR1 is SGDLS, CDR2 YYNGEE. The V segment lost 1 base and the J segment 5 bases; nucleotides outside the gene matches: 13. The CDR3 here is CASSVYSGTGLRETQYF. The CDR3 DNA is TGTGCCAGCAGCGTATATTCCGGGACAGGACTCAGGGAGACCCAGTACTTC.

A single count supports this clone. This chain uses TRBV2 with TRBJ2-7; weak D call: TRBD1 (5 bases). This CDR3 spans 14 amino acids. V lost 7 bases, J lost 5 bases, and 18 bases lay in between. Germline V CDR1 and CDR2: SNHLY, FYNNEI. CDR3 in DNA: TGTGCCAGCACGAAGGGGTACGTCGCCCACGAGCAGTACTTC. Its translation is CASTKGYVAHEQYF.

The chain is built from TRBV25-1 and TRBJ2-3; D remains ambiguous. V lost 2 bases, J lost 0 bases, and 6 bases lay in between. CDR1 MGHDK and CDR2 SYGVNS come from the germline V gene. The CDR3 is made up of 14 amino acids. As DNA, the CDR3 is TGTGCCAGCAGTGAACGACTTAGCACAGATACGCAGTATTTT. Its translation is CASSERLSTDTQYF.

J is TRBJ2-5 and V is TRBV10-3; weak D call: TRBD2 (6 bases). This CDR3 is built from 13 residues. The germline V gene has CDR1 ENHRY and CDR2 SYGVKD. V gave up 6 bases and J gave up 5 bases, with 13 bases separating them. In DNA, the CDR3 is TGTGCCATCAGGCAGGGAGGCGATGAGACCCAGTACTTC. Protein sequence: CAIRQGGDETQYF.

The chain uses TRBV4-1 and TRBJ2-2, with D tentatively TRBD1 (5 bases). This CDR3 has 14 residues. CDR1 and CDR2 from the germline V gene are MGHRA and YSYEKL. The V end was cut by 2 bases, the J end by 4 bases, with 8 bases between. CDR3 sequence reads: CASSQIRATGELFF. The DNA of the CDR3 is TGCGCCAGCAGCCAAATCAGGGCCACCGGGGAGCTGTTTTTT.

In this sample, this clone turned up a few times. V gene TRBV7-2 combines with J gene TRBJ1-1, with D uncertain. Trimming pared 5 bases from V and 3 bases from J, leaving 10 bases between. Per germline, CDR1 SGHTA and CDR2 FQGNSA. CDR3 length equals 13 residues. CDR3 nucleotides: TGTGCCAGCAGCCCTAATACAGACACTGAAGCTTTCTTT. Its protein is CASSPNTDTEAFF.

This clone came up once. J is TRBJ1-4 and V is TRBV6-6; D possibly corresponds to TRBD1 (6 bases). V lost 0 bases and J 1 base, leaving 6 bases between the germline ends. Per the germline V gene, CDR1 is MNHNY and CDR2 is SVGAGI (reference sequence). The CDR3 consists of 15 residues. As DNA, the CDR3 is TGTGCCAGCAGTTACTCGGACAGAACTAATGAAAAACTGTTTTTT. Residues: CASSYSDRTNEKLFF.

V usage is TRBV5-4 and J usage is TRBJ2-5; tentatively, D is TRBD1 or TRBD2 (5 bases each). Germline CDR1 SGHNT, CDR2 YYREEE (reference sequence). This CDR3 region has 13 residues. Trimming stripped 4 bases from V and 7 bases from J, with 14 bases between. The DNA of the CDR3 is TGTGCCAGCAGCCTGGGACCACCTCGGACCCAGTACTTC. This gives the protein CASSLGPPRTQYF.

This sequence joins TRBV10-3 and TRBJ2-3; TRBD1 aligns across 7 bases. The trim removed 8 bases at V and 2 bases at J, leaving 10 bases unmatched. Germline V CDR1 and CDR2: ENHRY, SYGVKD. The length of the CDR3 is 15 residues. The CDR3 bases are TGTGCCATCCGACAAGGGACAGAATCCACAGATACGCAGTATTTT. Protein: CAIRQGTESTDTQYF.

In DNA form, the CDR3 reads TGTGCCAGCAGTGAAGTGGGCCTCTTGGGCAATCAGCCCCAGCATTTT. It encodes CASSEVGLLGNQPQHF. The V and J genes are TRBV6-1 and TRBJ1-5; D is unclear. CDR3 length equals 16 residues. V lost 1 base to trimming and J lost 2 bases, with 12 bases between them. Germline loops: CDR1 MNHNS, CDR2 SASEGT.

The chain has TRBV10-1 and TRBJ2-1; 12 bases fit TRBD1. Germline-derived CDR1 and CDR2 are WNHNN and SYGVQD (reference sequence). The V segment lost 8 bases and the J segment 11 bases; nucleotides outside the gene matches: 7. This CDR3 is 13 amino acids long. DNA of the CDR3: TGCGCCAGCTCCGGGACAGGGGGCTTTAAGCAGTTCTTC. Its translation is CASSGTGGFKQFF.